These 19 T cell receptor beta chains were all obtained from the same sample, sequenced in a study of memory CD4+ T cells and cytomegalovirus serostatus. TCRdb keeps only in-frame clones here, not all; method: immunoSEQ multiplex PCR. The table lists tens of thousands of clones, 70% to 80% of them singletons. The sort gate was single viable CD3+CD4+CD8-CD45RO+ cells for memory CD4+ T cells. Sequenced input: memory CD4+ T cells from blood. The receptor source for this set is an adult in good health and CMV-seropositive.

This clone was found a few times. This chain links TRBV9 with TRBJ2-7; 11 bases align to TRBD2. Per germline, CDR1 SGDLS and CDR2 YYNGEE. There are 14 residues in the CDR3. Trimming cost V 3 bases and J 2 bases; bases outside gene matches: 1. The CDR3 sequence is CASSASGGTYEQYF. The CDR3 coding sequence is TGTGCCAGCAGCGCTAGCGGGGGGACCTACGAGCAGTACTTC.

This chain joins TRBV6-1 and TRBJ1-6, with D unresolved. Germline loops: CDR1 MNHNS, CDR2 SASEGT. Trimming pared 0 bases from V and 8 bases from J, leaving 5 bases between. The CDR3 length is 13 residues. The CDR3 DNA is TGTGCCAGCAGTGAAGCAGAGGATTCACCCCTCCACTTT. Translated, it gives CASSEAEDSPLHF.

The chain recombines TRBV9 with TRBJ1-4, with TRBD1 matching over 7 bases. With 3 bases clipped from V and 5 bases from J, the junction kept 7 bases outside the gene matches. Germline V lookup: CDR1 SGDLS, CDR2 YYNGEE. The CDR3 sequence is 15 residues long. CDR3 loop: CASSDTGEGNEKLFF. The CDR3 DNA reads as TGTGCCAGCAGCGACACAGGGGAAGGGAATGAAAAACTGTTTTTT.

This chain connects TRBV7-2 to TRBJ1-1; the D is unclear. V shed 5 bases and J shed 1 base, with 8 bases lying between them. The V gene's germline CDR1 is SGHTA and CDR2 FQGNSA. The CDR3 runs to 13 residues. DNA of the CDR3: TGTGCCAGCAGCCAACACAAGAACACTGAAGCTTTCTTT. As protein: CASSQHKNTEAFF.

The genes are TRBV5-8 and TRBJ2-3; D might be TRBD2 (6 bases). Per germline, CDR1 SGHTS and CDR2 YDEGEE. The ends were cut back, 4 bases at V and 4 bases at J, with 19 bases in the middle. The CDR3 spans 16 residues. The CDR3 reads CASSPGDPIRADTQYF. In DNA form, the CDR3 reads TGTGCCAGCAGCCCGGGGGATCCAATCCGGGCAGATACGCAGTATTTT.

The chain joins TRBV27 to TRBJ1-2, with a possible D match to TRBD1 (5 bases). The CDR3 length is 12 residues. V shed 2 bases and J shed 8 bases, with 9 bases lying between them. The V gene's germline CDR1 is MNHEY and CDR2 SMNVEV (reference sequence). The CDR3, as DNA: TGTGCCAGCAGTTTAGGGGGGAAGGGCTACACCTTC. This sequence encodes CASSLGGKGYTF.

V and J are TRBV2 and TRBJ2-1, with no clear D. Germline V gene data show CDR1 as SNHLY and CDR2 as FYNNEI. The CDR3 consists of 14 residues. With 4 bases removed from V and 5 bases from J, the gap between germline ends came to 12 bases. CDR3 sequence: CASSVSLLNNEQFF. DNA for the CDR3: TGTGCCAGCAGTGTCTCTCTCCTTAACAATGAGCAGTTCTTC.

The gene calls are TRBV14 and TRBJ2-3; possible D gene TRBD1, 6 bases. Trimming stripped 0 bases from V and 6 bases from J, with 10 bases between. CDR3 length: 14 amino acids. Germline V CDR1 and CDR2: SGHDN, FVKESK. The CDR3 DNA reads TGTGCCAGCAGCCAAGATTTGGGGGCCGATACGCAGTATTTT. Protein: CASSQDLGADTQYF.

This clone was recorded only once. CDR3 residues: CASSLVTVYNEQFF. The CDR3 coding sequence is TGTGCCAGCAGCTTGGTCACAGTTTACAATGAGCAGTTCTTC. The chain couples TRBV5-8 to TRBJ2-1; D call uncertain. This CDR3 is built from 14 residues. The germline V gene has CDR1 SGHTS and CDR2 YDEGEE. Trimming cost V 0 bases and J 4 bases, with 8 bases left between them.

The chain employs TRBV10-3 and TRBJ2-7; D gene unclear. This CDR3 is built from 13 residues. V shed 6 bases and J shed 4 bases, with 13 bases lying between them. The germline V gene encodes CDR1 ENHRY and CDR2 SYGVKD. CDR3: CAIRRLGGYEQYF. In DNA form, the CDR3 reads TGTGCCATCAGGCGTCTGGGCGGATACGAGCAGTACTTC.

The chain has TRBV7-3 and TRBJ2-1; D ambiguous. This CDR3 is 12 amino acids long. Germline lookup yields CDR1 SGHTA and CDR2 FQGTGA. Trimming removed 5 bases from V and 10 bases from J, with 12 bases in between. For the CDR3, the DNA is TGTGCCAGCAGCAAGGCAGAAGGGGAGCAGTTCTTC. It translates to CASSKAEGEQFF.

The genes are TRBV5-1 and TRBJ2-1; TRBD2 aligns across 8 bases. The CDR3 is made up of 14 amino acids. V trimming: 6 bases; J trimming: 4 bases; junction bases outside the gene matches: 6. In germline, CDR1 is SGHRS, CDR2 YFSETQ. Here the CDR3 DNA reads TGCGCCAGCATTGCGGGAGGAGGTTACAATGAGCAGTTCTTC. It yields the protein CASIAGGGYNEQFF.

This clone was recorded only once. The V call is TRBV6-1, the J call TRBJ1-4, with D maybe TRBD1 (5 bases). CDR1 is MNHNS and CDR2 is SASEGT in the germline V gene. Deletions cut 7 bases from V and 0 bases from J, with 9 bases between. This CDR3 is 14 amino acids long. The CDR3 coding sequence is TGTGCCAGCAATGACAGATCAACTAATGAAAAACTGTTTTTT. Translated, it gives CASNDRSTNEKLFF.

This clone turned up a few times. This chain links TRBV15 with TRBJ1-1; weak D call: TRBD1 (6 bases). Germline lookup yields CDR1 LNHNV and CDR2 YYDKDF (reference sequence). The CDR3 consists of 16 residues. V was pared by 1 base and J by 0 bases, with 12 bases between. In nucleotides, the CDR3 is TGTGCCACCAGCAGAGCTAGGACAGCGATGAACACTGAAGCTTTCTTT. Translating gives CATSRARTAMNTEAFF.

This chain joins TRBV5-1 and TRBJ2-7, with 14 bases matching TRBD2. The CDR3 runs to 17 residues. The germline gives CDR1 SGHRS, CDR2 YFSETQ. The V and J ends lost 0 bases and 2 bases, in that order; junction bases with no gene match: 4. This CDR3 reads CASSLGLAGGLAYEQYF. The CDR3 DNA reads as TGCGCCAGCAGCTTGGGACTAGCGGGGGGGCTCGCCTACGAGCAGTACTTC.

This clone was observed a single time. This sequence joins TRBV7-2 and TRBJ2-3; no clear D. The germline V and J ends were trimmed by 1 base and 1 base, with 6 bases remaining between them. CDR1 and CDR2 from the germline V gene are SGHTA and FQGNSA. This CDR3 contains 14 residues. This CDR3 reads CASSLGSGTDTQYF. In nucleotides, the CDR3 is TGTGCCAGCAGCTTAGGGTCCGGCACAGATACGCAGTATTTT.

The genes are TRBV11-2 and TRBJ2-5; 11 positions agree with TRBD1. Trimming cost V 4 bases and J 1 base; bases outside gene matches: 5. Germline CDR1 reads SGHAT; CDR2 reads FQNNGV. This CDR3 spans 16 amino acids. The CDR3 sequence is CASSSRTGGLQETQYF. The CDR3, as DNA: TGTGCCAGCAGCTCCCGGACAGGGGGCCTCCAAGAGACCCAGTACTTC.

The CDR3, as DNA: TGTGCCAGCAGGCAGGGGAAGAATGGCTACACCTTC. Its protein product is CASRQGKNGYTF. V and J are TRBV28 and TRBJ1-2, with D perhaps matching TRBD1 (6 bases). In germline, CDR1 is MDHEN, CDR2 SYDVKM. V lost 6 bases, J lost 6 bases, and 11 bases lay in between. The CDR3 is made up of 12 amino acids.

The CDR3 is CASHDRGLRQPQHF. CDR3 nucleotide sequence: TGTGCCAGCCATGACAGGGGGCTGCGTCAGCCCCAGCATTTT. The rearrangement links TRBV2 to TRBJ1-5; 10 positions agree with TRBD1. V lost 8 bases to trimming and J lost 6 bases; unmatched junction nucleotides: 7. The CDR3 runs 14 residues. Germline V gives CDR1 SNHLY, CDR2 FYNNEI. The full variable domain, in which reference TRBV2 and TRBJ1-5 provide the parts outside the CDR3, is EPEVTQTPSHQVTQMGQEVILRCVPISNHLYFYWYRQILGQKVEFLVSFYNNEISEKSEIFDDQFSVERPDGSNFTLKIRSTKLEDSAMYFCASHDRGLRQPQHFGDGTRLSIL.